These 22 T cell receptor beta chains originate from one sample sequenced in a study of blood T cell repertoires in COVID-19. Sequencing used immunoSEQ multiplex PCR; TCRdb keeps in-frame clones, though not all of them. The profile shows about 260,000 clones, around 87% of them singletons. What was sequenced was peripheral blood. The receptors derive from a woman between 35 and 50 years old who had recovered from COVID-19.

V usage is TRBV4-1 and J usage is TRBJ2-1, with TRBD1 identical over 8 bases. Germline CDR1 MGHRA, CDR2 YSYEKL. J lost 2 bases, V lost 4 bases, and 10 bases had no gene match. This CDR3 has 17 amino acids. The CDR3 protein is CASSRRKGQGAYNEQFF. The CDR3 DNA reads TGCGCCAGCAGCCGTAGAAAAGGACAGGGCGCCTACAATGAGCAGTTCTTC.

The rearrangement uses TRBV7-9 and TRBJ1-2, with TRBD1 matching over 8 bases. This CDR3 region has 14 residues. J was trimmed by 4 bases and V by 7 bases; bases with no gene match: 8. Germline values: CDR1 SEHNR, CDR2 FQNEAQ (reference sequence). The CDR3 here is CASIWTGTGYGYTF. The CDR3 DNA sequence: TGTGCCAGCATCTGGACAGGGACTGGCTATGGCTACACCTTC.

The gene calls are TRBV6-2 or TRBV6-3 and TRBJ1-2; tentative D call: TRBD1 (6 bases). Germline V gene data show CDR1 as MNHEY and CDR2 as SVGEGT. CDR3 length: 14 amino acids. Trimming shortened V by 1 base and J by 4 bases, and 10 bases separated the two germline ends. The CDR3: CASSYWTASYGYTF. Here the CDR3 DNA reads TGTGCCAGCAGTTACTGGACAGCTTCCTATGGCTACACCTTC.

The genes are TRBV4-3 and TRBJ1-2; 7 bases agree with TRBD1. V shed 3 bases, J shed 4 bases, and the junction held 5 bases outside the gene matches. Per germline, CDR1 LGHNA and CDR2 YSLEER. The CDR3 spans 14 residues. The CDR3 is CASSHRTGSYGYTF. The CDR3 DNA reads TGCGCCAGCAGCCATAGGACAGGCAGCTATGGCTACACCTTC.

The chain couples TRBV3-1 (or the pseudogene TRBV3-2) to TRBJ1-1; 9 nucleotides align to TRBD1. Germline trimming cut 8 bases from V and 1 base from J; bases unmatched to any gene: 8. Germline CDR1 and CDR2: LGHDT and YNNKEL (reference sequence). The CDR3 runs to 15 residues. The CDR3 bases are TGTGCCAGCGGCGACAGGGGGGTTACGAACACTGAAGCTTTCTTT. It encodes CASGDRGVTNTEAFF.

The chain uses TRBV6-1 and TRBJ1-1; perhaps TRBD1 as D (5 bases). Germline values: CDR1 MNHNS, CDR2 SASEGT. This CDR3 spans 15 amino acids. Trimming removed 1 base from V and 7 bases from J, with 16 bases in between. The DNA of the CDR3 is TGTGCCAGCAGTGAAGGGGCTACCGGCGGGGGTGAAGCTTTCTTT. Amino acid sequence: CASSEGATGGGEAFF.

This rearrangement joins TRBV3-1 (or the pseudogene TRBV3-2) to TRBJ2-1; possible D gene TRBD2, 6 bases. The V gene lost 3 bases and the J gene lost 4 bases, with 16 bases spanning the gap. The V gene's germline CDR1 is LGHDT and CDR2 YNNKEL (reference sequence). This CDR3 region has 16 residues. DNA of the CDR3: TGTGCCAGCAGCCACTCCACGGCGGGGAGGTACAATGAGCAGTTCTTC. Amino acid sequence: CASSHSTAGRYNEQFF.

This chain connects TRBV4-3 to TRBJ2-2; 14 bases align to TRBD2. V was pared by 0 bases and J by 4 bases, with 7 bases of the junction left unmatched. The CDR3 sequence is 19 residues long. In germline, CDR1 is LGHNA, CDR2 YSLEER. The CDR3 DNA is TGCGCCAGCAGCCAAGAGGGACTAGCGGGGGCCAGGGGCACCGGGGAGCTGTTTTTT. This translates into CASSQEGLAGARGTGELFF.

V gene TRBV2 combines with J gene TRBJ2-2, with D uncertain. CDR1 is SNHLY, CDR2 FYNNEI, per germline. V gave up 7 bases and J gave up 7 bases, with 10 bases separating them. The CDR3 sequence is 12 residues long. The CDR3, as DNA: TGTGCCAGCACCGACTCGTACGGGGAGCTGTTTTTT. This translates into CASTDSYGELFF.

A single count supports this clone. Mismatch with germline at one junction end may stem from a read error. This chain connects TRBV7-2 to TRBJ2-1, with 8 bases matching TRBD2. CDR1 and CDR2 (germline): SGHTA, FQGNSA. This CDR3 region has 15 residues. This CDR3 is CASSPNFPTAGVKIF. DNA of the CDR3: TGTGCCAGCAGCCCCAATTTCCCCACAGCGGGGGTCAAGATCTTC.

This sequence joins TRBV11-2 and TRBJ2-1; D might be TRBD1 (6 bases). Germline V CDR1 and CDR2: SGHAT, FQNNGV. This CDR3 contains 15 residues. V was clipped by 3 bases and J by 3 bases, with 12 bases between them. DNA of the CDR3: TGTGCCAGCAGCTTCGCGGCGACAGGCTACAATGAGCAGTTCTTC. Protein: CASSFAATGYNEQFF.

The gene calls are TRBV4-3 and TRBJ1-5; D unclear. Deletions cut 2 bases from V and 1 base from J, with 6 bases between. The germline V gene encodes CDR1 LGHNA and CDR2 YSLEER. The CDR3 has 14 amino acids. The CDR3 reads CASSQLMSNQPQHF. The DNA for the CDR3 is TGCGCCAGCAGCCAACTTATGAGCAATCAGCCCCAGCATTTT.

This chain joins TRBV6-5 and TRBJ2-1, with D possibly being TRBD2 (7 bases). The germline V gene has CDR1 MNHEY and CDR2 SVGAGI. Trimming left V 1 base short and J 10 bases short, with 14 bases between. The CDR3 spans 14 residues. As DNA, the CDR3 is TGTGCCAGCAGTTACTACTCAGGGGAGGGGGAGCAGTTCTTC. Its translation is CASSYYSGEGEQFF.

The chain joins TRBV6-5 to TRBJ2-4; tentatively, D is TRBD2 (5 bases). CDR1 and CDR2 from the germline V gene are MNHEY and SVGAGI. The CDR3 has 13 amino acids. The germline V and J ends were trimmed by 0 bases and 8 bases, with 8 bases remaining between them. CDR3 sequence: CASSYSMRDIQYF. DNA of the CDR3: TGTGCCAGCAGTTACTCGATGCGGGACATTCAGTACTTC.

The chain carries TRBV28 and TRBJ1-6; TRBD1 matches 7 bases. The germline CDR1 and CDR2 sequences are MDHEN and SYDVKM. V dropped 7 bases and J dropped 10; count of bases not matched to a gene: 16. There are 16 residues in the CDR3. The CDR3, as DNA: TGTGCCAGCATGTACCGTTTTAGGGGGCTGGGATCACCCCTCCACTTT. Its translation is CASMYRFRGLGSPLHF.

The genes are TRBV28 and TRBJ1-1, with D possibly being TRBD1 (5 bases). The V gene's germline CDR1 is MDHEN and CDR2 SYDVKM. CDR3 length: 12 residues. The ends were cut back, 10 bases at V and 1 base at J, with 10 bases in the middle. CDR3 in DNA: TGTGCCACGCAAAGGGGGAACACTGAAGCTTTCTTT. It is translated as CATQRGNTEAFF.

About this clone itself: Germline and junction disagree at one end, which may indicate a read error. Other nucleotide sequences in the sample specify the same CDR3. This chain links TRBV10-3 with TRBJ1-2; D is possibly TRBD1 (5 bases). The CDR3 has 16 residues. Germline CDR1 and CDR2: ENHRY and SYGVKD. CDR3 sequence (DNA): TGTGCCATCAGTGCCAATGCAGGGCCTACTAACTATGGTTACACCTTC. Translation: CAISANAGPTNYGYTF.

A few counts support this clone. The CDR3 DNA follows: TGTGCCAGCAGCCCACAATTCCACACCGGGGAGCTGTTTTTT. It specifies CASSPQFHTGELFF. The V and J genes are TRBV7-3 and TRBJ2-2; D unclear. This CDR3 region has 14 residues. The germline gives CDR1 SGHTA, CDR2 FQGTGA. The V and J ends lost 5 bases and 3 bases respectively, with 10 bases between them. The whole variable domain, filled in from reference TRBV7-3 and TRBJ2-2, reads GAGVSQTPSNKVTEKGKYVELRCDPISGHTALYWYRQSLGQGPEFLIYFQGTGAADDSGLPNDRFFAVRPEGSVSTLKIQRTERGDSAVYLCASSPQFHTGELFFGEGSRLTVL.

This chain uses TRBV7-2 with TRBJ2-3, with 10 bases identical to TRBD1. This CDR3 is built from 14 residues. Germline CDR1 reads SGHTA; CDR2 reads FQGNSA. V shed 5 bases and J 6 bases; nucleotides not matched to a gene: 5. The DNA of the CDR3 is TGTGCCAGCAGCCGGGACAGGGGCCCCGATACGCAGTATTTT. It is translated as CASSRDRGPDTQYF.

The chain combines TRBV18 with TRBJ2-1, with TRBD2 matching over 9 bases. The junction had 0 bases not matched to a gene; V was cut back by 0 bases and J by 3 bases. The CDR3 has 15 residues. Germline-derived CDR1 and CDR2 are KGHSH and LQKENI. The CDR3 protein is CASSPPTSGYNEQFF. DNA of the CDR3: TGTGCCAGCTCACCACCGACTAGCGGCTACAATGAGCAGTTCTTC.

The CDR3 DNA reads as TGCGCCAGCAGCACAGCGGGGGGTGCCTACGAGCAGTACTTC. This codes for CASSTAGGAYEQYF. This chain connects TRBV5-1 to TRBJ2-7; TRBD2 aligns across 9 bases. The CDR3 length is 14 residues. V was clipped by 4 bases and J by 2 bases; unmatched bases: 4. From germline, CDR1 is SGHRS and CDR2 YFSETQ.

V usage is TRBV18 and J usage is TRBJ2-7; TRBD2 matches 9 bases. CDR1 KGHSH and CDR2 LQKENI come from the germline V gene. Germline trimming cut 3 bases from V and 0 bases from J; bases unmatched to any gene: 3. This CDR3 spans 15 amino acids. The CDR3 protein is CASSPRTSDSYEQYF. Written as DNA, the CDR3 is TGTGCCAGCTCACCGCGGACTAGCGACTCCTACGAGCAGTACTTC.